A selection of T cell receptor beta chains follows, all from one sample in a study of vaccination and CD4 T cells after COVID-19. In TCRdb, the PCR reads were re-called with MiXCR into one record per CDR3 protein. The table lists more than 25,000 distinct CDR3 sequences, about 49% of them singletons. The sequences come from CD4+ T cells from blood, collected about 7 months after SARS-CoV-2 vaccination. Receptors were obtained from a human donor who had recovered from COVID-19. Both conserved end residues are part of each CDR3. The order of the fields is D gene, clone size, V gene, J gene, CDR3 DNA, CDR3 protein. A D gene is named only where the DNA matches it firmly. Not every row has a clone size; where given, it reads once, few, many or a size class.

.	few	TRBV19	TRBJ2-1	TGTGCCAGTAGTATTCTCCTAGGGAATGAGCAGTTCTTC	CASSILLGNEQFF
.	.	TRBV20-1	TRBJ2-3	TGCAGTGCTAGAGTCTCCGGGGCAGATACGCAGTATTTT	CSARVSGADTQYF
TRBD1	few	TRBV7-9	TRBJ2-3	TGTGCCAGCAGCTCGGACAGGGGCCCTGTCGGCCAGCAGTATTTT	CASSSDRGPVGQQYF
.	once	TRBV20-1	TRBJ2-5	TGCAGCGCCGGGTCTCAAGAGACCCAGTACTTC	CSAGSQETQYF
TRBD2	medium-sized	TRBV28	TRBJ2-5	TGTGCCAGCAGTTTGTCTAGCGGGAGAGGCCGGCAAGAGACCCAGTACTTC	CASSLSSGRGRQETQYF
.	few	TRBV19	TRBJ1-1	TGTGCCAGTAGTATCCCCGGGGCTGAAGCTTTCTTT	CASSIPGAEAFF
.	.	TRBV6-4	TRBJ2-4	TGTGCCAGAACAGGAATACTAGCCAAAAACATTCAGTACTTC	CARTGILAKNIQYF
.	.	TRBV28	TRBJ2-7	TGTGCCAGCAGTTTCTCTAGTTCCTACGAGCAGTACTTC	CASSFSSSYEQYF
TRBD2	.	TRBV15	TRBJ2-7	TGTGCCACCAGCAGAGAAACTAGCGGGGGCTACGAGCAGTACTTC	CATSRETSGGYEQYF
.	.	TRBV7-8	TRBJ2-6	TGTGCCAGCAGCTTAGGAGACCACGGCTATGGGGGGGCCAACGTCCTGACTTTC	CASSLGDHGYGGANVLTF
TRBD2	.	TRBV28	TRBJ2-7	TGTGCCAGCAGTTTGTCTCCACTAGCGGGAGGATCTGCAAAGCAGTACTTC	CASSLSPLAGGSAKQYF
.	few	TRBV15	TRBJ1-1	TGTGCCACCAGCAGAGGTAGGGCAGGCGCTGAAGCTTTCTTT	CATSRGRAGAEAFF
TRBD2	.	TRBV11-3	TRBJ2-5	TGTGCCAGCAGCCTCCATGGGCTAGCGGAAGAGACCCAGTACTTC	CASSLHGLAEETQYF
.	few	TRBV20-1	TRBJ1-6	TGCAGTGCTAGAGACCTCGGAGGGGGGCTGACTTCACCCCTCCACTTT	CSARDLGGGLTSPLHF
TRBD1	few	TRBV6-1	TRBJ1-2	TGTGCCAGCGAGGACAGGGGACTCCATGGGTATGGCTACACCTTC	CASEDRGLHGYGYTF
.	.	TRBV7-9	TRBJ1-1	TGTGCCAGCAGCCCCCGGAACACTGAAGCTTTCTTT	CASSPRNTEAFF
TRBD2	.	TRBV20-1	TRBJ2-5	TGCAGTGCTCCTCCCGACACCCCTTTTTTACTAGCGGGACAAGAGACCCAGTACTTC	CSAPPDTPFLLAGQETQYF
.	.	TRBV7-3	TRBJ1-1	TGTGCCAGCAGCTCCAGGGGAGAGAACACTGAAGCTTTCTTT	CASSSRGENTEAFF
TRBD2	few	TRBV7-9	TRBJ2-3	TGTGCCAGCAGCGCCGCGGGGACTAGCGGGGTCACAGATACGCAGTATTTT	CASSAAGTSGVTDTQYF
TRBD2	.	TRBV6-5	TRBJ2-3	TGTGCCAGCACGTTACAAGCGGGAGCCCGCACAGATACGCAGTATTTT	CASTLQAGARTDTQYF
TRBD2	few	TRBV28	TRBJ2-7	TGTGCCAGCAGTTTGGGGACTACCCTCTACGAGCAGTACTTC	CASSLGTTLYEQYF
.	few	TRBV27	TRBJ2-7	TGTGCCAGCAGTTTATCATCGGGGGCCCCCTACGAGCAGTACTTC	CASSLSSGAPYEQYF
.	once	TRBV12-3/TRBV12-4	TRBJ1-6	TGTGCCAGCAGTCCTCAGGGAAAGAGCTCCTATAATTCACCCCTCCACTTT	CASSPQGKSSYNSPLHF
TRBD2	.	TRBV11-2	TRBJ2-3	TGTGCCAGCAGCTCTTCGACTAGCGGCACAGATACGCAGTATTTT	CASSSSTSGTDTQYF
.	.	TRBV28	TRBJ1-5	TGTGCCAGCAGGGACATCGGACAGCCCCAGCATTTT	CASRDIGQPQHF
.	.	TRBV28	TRBJ2-3	TGTGCCAGCAGTTTCCCGGGTGACTTAGACTTTACAGATACGCAGTATTTT	CASSFPGDLDFTDTQYF
.	.	TRBV12-3/TRBV12-4	TRBJ1-1	TGTGCCAGCAGTCGACTGTTGAACACTGAAGCTTTCTTT	CASSRLLNTEAFF
.	.	TRBV28	TRBJ2-3	TGTGCCAGCAGTTTAACGCTAGCAGCAGATACGCAGTATTTT	CASSLTLAADTQYF
.	.	TRBV2	TRBJ2-7	TGTGCCAGCAGTGAGGGGCGGGTTGGGACGTTCGAGCAGTACTTC	CASSEGRVGTFEQYF
.	once	TRBV7-6	TRBJ2-1	TGTGCCAGCAGCCTAGGACAGACCGACGGGCAGTTCTTC	CASSLGQTDGQFF
.	.	TRBV7-9	TRBJ2-5	TGTGCCAGCTTGTCCCAGGGGGAGACCCAGTACTTC	CASLSQGETQYF
TRBD2	.	TRBV5-1	TRBJ2-3	TGCGCCAGCAGCCCCGTAGCGGGAGCTACAGATACGCAGTATTTT	CASSPVAGATDTQYF
.	.	TRBV7-9	TRBJ1-1	TGTGCCAGCAGCTTATCCATGGGAAAAGGGAACACTGAAGCTTTCTTT	CASSLSMGKGNTEAFF
.	.	TRBV2	TRBJ1-1	TGTGCCAGCAGTGACAAGGGCAGAATGAACACTGAAGCTTTCTTT	CASSDKGRMNTEAFF
.	.	TRBV10-3	TRBJ1-5	TGTGCCATCGGGTCCACGACAGACAACATCGCCCAGCCCCAGCATTTT	CAIGSTTDNIAQPQHF